This T cell receptor beta chain appears in the sequencing data of a study of response to subunit inactivated influenza vaccine. Study-wide points: Authors suggested each seasonal flu vaccination may recruit only limited numbers of new T cells.

Of note for this clonotype: The target antigen is unknown.

MiXCR, run by TCRdb on the RT-PCR reads, gives a single entry per CDR3 protein. The top ten hold about a third of the sample, which has 170,000 or so distinct CDR3 sequences, about 10% seen once. Germline CDR1 MNHEY, CDR2 SVGEGT. The CDR3 loop spans 16 amino acids. The trim removed 4 bases at V and 3 bases at J, leaving 9 bases unmatched. The material was CD8+ T cells sorted from PBMCs, obtained around 25 months after vaccination. This TCR was sampled from a man between 50 and 69 years old who received an inactivated influenza vaccine. This chain links TRBV6-2 or TRBV6-3 with TRBJ2-7, with 10 positions matching TRBD1. The CDR3 protein is CASSLSPGQGIYEQYF. The CDR3 bases are TGTGCCAGCAGTTTATCGCCGGGACAGGGGATCTACGAGCAGTACTTC.